This T cell receptor (beta chain) came from a study of blood T cell repertoires in COVID-19. As for the study in general: Spain, Italy and the United States supplied samples that represented acute and convalescent COVID-19. T cells, B-cell-depleted T cells, or PBMCs supplied cDNA or gDNA.

In the authors' workflow: Using reference gene primer amplification, nucleated cell counts were estimated. Assay used: immunoSEQ multiplex PCR; TCRdb lists only in-frame clones, some missing. The V and J calls and clone size are taken from that table; D and trimming were inferred from the DNA. In the table there are 25,000 or so clones, more than 75% of which are singletons. This CDR3 is built from 17 residues. V was clipped by 3 bases and J by 2 bases; unmatched bases: 11. CDR1 and CDR2 (germline): SGHKS, YYEKEE (reference sequence). Sequenced input: peripheral blood. The genes are TRBV5-5 and TRBJ2-5; 9 bases map to TRBD2. This TCR was recovered from a woman of 80 years or more with acute or convalescent COVID-19. The CDR3 reads CASSSPGSGGLQETQYF. The CDR3 DNA is TGTGCCAGCAGCTCTCCGGGGAGCGGGGGGCTACAAGAGACCCAGTACTTC.